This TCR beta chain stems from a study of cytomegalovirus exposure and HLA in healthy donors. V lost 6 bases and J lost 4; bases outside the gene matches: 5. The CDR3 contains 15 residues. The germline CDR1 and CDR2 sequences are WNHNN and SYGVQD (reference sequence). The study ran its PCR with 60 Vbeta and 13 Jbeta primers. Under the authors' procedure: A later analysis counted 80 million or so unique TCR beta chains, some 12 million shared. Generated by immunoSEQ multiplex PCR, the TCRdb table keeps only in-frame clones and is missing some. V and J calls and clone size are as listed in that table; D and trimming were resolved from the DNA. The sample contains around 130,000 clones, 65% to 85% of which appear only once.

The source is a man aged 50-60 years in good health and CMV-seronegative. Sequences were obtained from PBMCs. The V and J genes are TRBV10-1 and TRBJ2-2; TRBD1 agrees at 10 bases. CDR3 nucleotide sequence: TGCGCCAGCAGCCCCGGGACAGGGGTCACCGGGGAGCTGTTTTTT. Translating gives CASSPGTGVTGELFF.